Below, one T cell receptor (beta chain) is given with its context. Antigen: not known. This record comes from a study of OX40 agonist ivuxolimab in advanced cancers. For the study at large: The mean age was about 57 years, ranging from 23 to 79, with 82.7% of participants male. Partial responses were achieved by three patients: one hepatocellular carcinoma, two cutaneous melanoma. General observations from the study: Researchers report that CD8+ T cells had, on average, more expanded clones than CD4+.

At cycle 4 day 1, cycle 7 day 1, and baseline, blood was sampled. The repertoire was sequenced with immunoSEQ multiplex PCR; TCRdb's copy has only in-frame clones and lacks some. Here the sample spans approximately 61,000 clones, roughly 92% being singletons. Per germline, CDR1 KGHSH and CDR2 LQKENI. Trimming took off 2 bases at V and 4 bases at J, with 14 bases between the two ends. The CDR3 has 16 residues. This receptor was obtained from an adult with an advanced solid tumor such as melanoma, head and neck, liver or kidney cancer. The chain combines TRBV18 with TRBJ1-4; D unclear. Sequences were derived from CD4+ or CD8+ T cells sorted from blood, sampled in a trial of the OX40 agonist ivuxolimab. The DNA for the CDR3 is TGTGCCAGCTCACCAGATTCAGCCAGAAATAATGAAAAACTGTTTTTT. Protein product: CASSPDSARNNEKLFF.